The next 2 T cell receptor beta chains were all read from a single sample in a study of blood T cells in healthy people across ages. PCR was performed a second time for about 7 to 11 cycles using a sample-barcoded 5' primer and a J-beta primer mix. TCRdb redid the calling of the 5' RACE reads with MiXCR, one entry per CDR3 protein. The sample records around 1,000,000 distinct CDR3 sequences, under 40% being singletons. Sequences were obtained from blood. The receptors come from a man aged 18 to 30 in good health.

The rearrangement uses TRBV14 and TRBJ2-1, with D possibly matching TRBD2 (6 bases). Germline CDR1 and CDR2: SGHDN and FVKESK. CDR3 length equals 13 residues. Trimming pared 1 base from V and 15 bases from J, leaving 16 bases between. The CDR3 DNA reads TGTGCCAGCAGCCAAGTTTTAGGAGCGGGTTCGTTCTTC. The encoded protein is CASSQVLGAGSFF.

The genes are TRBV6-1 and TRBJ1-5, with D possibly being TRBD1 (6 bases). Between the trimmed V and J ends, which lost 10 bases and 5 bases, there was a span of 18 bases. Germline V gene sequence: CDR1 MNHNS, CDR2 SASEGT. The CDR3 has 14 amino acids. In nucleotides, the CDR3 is TGTGCCACCCTGGTTGGGGCAGGGGATCAGCCCCAGCATTTT. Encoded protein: CATLVGAGDQPQHF.